This TCR beta chain was recorded in a study of cytomegalovirus exposure and HLA in healthy donors (dated by TCRdb to the late 2010s). About the study as a whole: According to an earlier analysis of a few hundred of the donors, 150 million to 200 million T cells yielded 100 million or so unique TCR beta sequences and 250 to 350 Gb of sequence data. The study was designed to test whether signatures of past pathogen exposure could be identified by cataloging public T cell receptors. The T cell repertoires of some 670 subjects were profiled by immunosequencing and related to cytomegalovirus serostatus. To predict cytomegalovirus infection status, the study combined high-throughput TCR immunosequencing, statistical association of individual TCRs with disease status, and machine learning. A later analysis re-examined previously published TCR beta repertoires from 500 to 700 donors and added high-resolution HLA genotyping to investigate patterns of TCR occurrence. In addition to the first cohort of around 670 subjects, a separate validation cohort of approximately 110 different subjects was used. Typing coverage varied by locus: roughly 629-640 donors for A, B, C, DRB1 and DQB1; more than 500 for DQA1; more than 600 for DPA1; around 490 for DPB1. Because of strong linkage in the cohort, roughly 5 DR-DQ haplotypes were treated as single units for association and clustering. An earlier analysis of several hundred of the donors applied high-throughput TCR beta sequencing to assess whether each TCR beta V gene segment acted as functional or pseudogenic. About 280 gigabases of sequencing data and some 85 million unique TCR sequences were included in an early release covering about 700 HLA-typed donors. A later genetic analysis used genome-wide SNP genotypes for about three fifths of the roughly 700 donors, treating that subset as a discovery cohort. Donor age, sex, ethnicity and CMV serostatus were compiled together with the repertoire data. All discovery cohort repertoires had been generated using a single sequencing platform. Among about 400 genotyped donors of the cohort, an average of approximately 240,000 unique TCR beta nucleotide sequences was sequenced per donor, of which about 19% were non-productive. In the later analysis, no new phenotypic data were used to find candidate immune exposures; instead, reliance was placed on TCR beta sequences and their occurrence across donors. Of the approximately 400 genotyped donors, around 81% fell in the genetic ancestry cluster associated with self-reported Caucasian donors. HLA typing included class I and class II loci at four-digit resolution.

Overall study results and their limits: Because HLA typing was missing for some donors at each locus, association tests included only the typed subset. In a later genetic analysis, a missense DCLRE1C variant was associated with V-gene and J-gene trimming of TCR beta chains, and the association was replicated in an independent cohort. At a false discovery rate of 0.05, a later analysis linked 15,000 to 20,000 TCR beta sequences to specific HLA alleles. In a later analysis, HLA-associated TCR beta chains showed more clonal expansion and lower generation probabilities than non-associated chains that were equally common. A later analysis reported that several top co-occurrence clusters appeared linked to parvovirus B19, influenza, CMV and Epstein-Barr virus. In a later analysis, the rate of TCR association differed among HLA loci, with DRB1 alleles having the most associated TCRs and HLA-C alleles having the fewest. The sequencing pipeline was judged likely to have produced a cluster of highly shared sequence variants as a technical artifact. The study listed approximately 150 TCR beta chains as associated with cytomegalovirus. Sequencing depth was assumed to be roughly uniform across donors in the presence/absence analyses, though that assumption may not hold. According to a later analysis, most CMV-associated TCR beta chains appeared to be HLA-restricted, and the HLA associations seemed to be driven largely by CMV exposure. The only immune exposure information available for the cohort was CMV serostatus. Cytomegalovirus status was reported to be diagnosed by the classifier with high specificity and sensitivity in both the original and validation cohorts. Around 16 rarely observed V segments, including chromosome 9 orphons, were excluded from the earlier analysis of almost 600 of the donors because counts were too low. In vitro tests confirmed that a few of the cytomegalovirus-associated TCR beta chains recognize cytomegalovirus antigens. In an earlier analysis of 500 to 650 of the donors, most TCR beta V segments appeared in productive rearrangements about 87% or about 30% of the time, broadly matching IMGT annotations. Linkage disequilibrium might explain the correlated functional status among segregating V segments, but an unknown experimental factor could not be ruled out. A further reported finding was that TCR beta sequences accurately predicted the HLA-A and HLA-B alleles for most subjects in the first cohort. According to a later genetic analysis, donors in an Asian-associated ancestry cluster had fewer N-insertions in productive TCRs than the approximately 630-donor mean. Some IMGT-functional V segments, including TRBV6-2 and TRBV6-3, could not be told apart with the 87-base-pair reads, so those segments were excluded. In this cohort, only TCR beta chains were sequenced, and detectable features were limited by the absence of alpha or paired-chain data. While some public TCRs were present in many individuals, most TCR sequences turned up only very rarely across donors. Strong co-occurrence of HLA alleles, especially DR and DQ, made assigning TCR associations to individual alleles difficult. According to the authors, the approach could potentially be generalized to other disease states and immunological phenotypes.

At the junction V is shortened by 4 bases and J by 1 base; bases outside the gene matches: 4. The CDR3, from cysteine to phenylalanine, totals 15 residues. The retained sequence is limited to the CDR3, 45 bases, with the frame set at the first base. CDR1 and CDR2 are read off the germline V gene (reference sequence) as SGHKS and YYEKEE. The cohort was made up of roughly 670 healthy bone marrow donors. At the time of sampling, every cohort member was nominally healthy, though immune exposures that went unrecorded were likely present. The donor was CMV seronegative and was included in the group of under 450 seronegative cohort members. Every donor gave a peripheral blood sample, and the peripheral blood mononuclear cells from that sample were used for TCR beta sequencing. The Qiagen DNeasy Blood Extraction Kit was used to extract genomic DNA from the blood cell samples. Receptor amplification or capture employed the immunoSEQ multiplex PCR assay. A mixture of 60 forward primers for TCR Vbeta segments and 13 reverse primers for TCR Jbeta segments was used in the multiplex PCR. A multiplex PCR assay on genomic DNA amplified the CDR3 region of rearranged TCR beta genes. Amplified TCR beta libraries were sequenced as 87-base-pair reads on the Illumina HiSeq System. Under the source paper's analysis protocol: A later analysis counted 65 million to 90 million unique TCR beta chains across the approximately 700 repertoires, and roughly 11 million of these chains were shared by at least two donors. Raw reads were error-corrected and collapsed into unique sequences by a nearest-neighbor algorithm in which closely related sequences were merged to remove PCR and sequencing errors. Alignment of CDR3 sequences to IMGT reference sequences was used to assign V, D and J gene segments. For a sequence to be retained, a match of at least six nucleotides to both a V gene segment and a J gene segment was required. A rearrangement counted as productive if the CDR3 had no stop codons and remained in frame with V and J, and every other rearrangement counted as non-productive. CDR3 was defined according to IMGT convention as the region running from the second conserved V-encoded cysteine to the conserved J-encoded phenylalanine. The earlier analysis of fewer than 700 of the donors excluded sequences that lacked an unambiguous match to a single V gene segment. In an earlier analysis of several hundred of the donors, V segments were called functional above 56.7% productive rearrangements and were called segregating when the between-donor standard deviation exceeded 5%. A statistical classification framework was developed to diagnose cytomegalovirus status using the catalog of TCR beta chain sequences. A later analysis assigned V and J genes by comparing TCR nucleotide sequences with IMGT/GENE-DB human TR gene sequences. The TCRdist pipeline was used in a later analysis to assign CDR3 sequences and most-parsimonious VDJ recombination scenarios. In a later analysis, each TCR beta chain was defined by its CDR3 amino acid sequence together with its V-gene family, and reads without a unique V-gene family were excluded. In a later analysis, a few hundred highly shared, low-generation-probability nucleotide sequences were removed to address suspected cross-contamination and a sequencing artifact. In a later analysis, a clonal expansion index for each public chain was calculated from normalized within-repertoire ranks of inferred template counts. In a later analysis, generation probabilities were computed using a VDJ recombination model fitted to out-of-frame rearrangements, and the results were checked against IGoR. In a later analysis, hypergeometric tests were used to score TCR-TCR, TCR-HLA and TCR-CMV co-occurrence, with a repertoire-size bias correction applied to TCR pairs. False discovery rates were estimated in a later analysis by permuting HLA or CMV assignments 20 times. In a later analysis, co-occurring TCRs were grouped using DBSCAN, with TCRdist sequence similarity added in when clustering inside HLA-allele-positive subsets. Co-occurrence clustering excluded repertoires with fewer than 30,000 or more than 120,000 public chains, plus five with anomalous nucleotide sharing. What TCRdb holds here is the immuneACCESS table cut down to in-frame rearrangements. Part of the clones is not present; checked against another copy, under half of the missing clones reflect an unresolved V gene, and the others are unexplained. V, J and clone size were drawn from that table, and D and trimming were deduced from the DNA. Across this sample there are about 69,000 clones, with about 73% seen only once. The ten largest clones represent about 10% of the sample.

With regard to this clone: No antigen is known for it. Nothing much larger sits one base from this clone, and base qualities are not available.

The sequencing sample was made of PBMCs. The rearrangement joined TRBV5-5 to TRBJ2-2; 7 nucleotides in the junction match TRBD2. The receptor comes from a woman aged 30 to 39 in good health and CMV-seronegative. CDR3 region: CASSPAGRNTGELFF. In nucleotides, the sequence is TGTGCCAGCAGCCCAGCGGGGAGGAACACCGGGGAGCTGTTTTTT. The CDR3, completed at both ends by the reference TRBV5-5 and TRBJ2-2 genes, gives the full variable domain DAGVTQSPTHLIKTRGQQVTLRCSPISGHKSVSWYQQVLGQGPQFIFQYYEKEERGRGNFPDRFSARQFPNYSSELNVNALLLGDSALYLCASSPAGRNTGELFFGEGSRLTVL.